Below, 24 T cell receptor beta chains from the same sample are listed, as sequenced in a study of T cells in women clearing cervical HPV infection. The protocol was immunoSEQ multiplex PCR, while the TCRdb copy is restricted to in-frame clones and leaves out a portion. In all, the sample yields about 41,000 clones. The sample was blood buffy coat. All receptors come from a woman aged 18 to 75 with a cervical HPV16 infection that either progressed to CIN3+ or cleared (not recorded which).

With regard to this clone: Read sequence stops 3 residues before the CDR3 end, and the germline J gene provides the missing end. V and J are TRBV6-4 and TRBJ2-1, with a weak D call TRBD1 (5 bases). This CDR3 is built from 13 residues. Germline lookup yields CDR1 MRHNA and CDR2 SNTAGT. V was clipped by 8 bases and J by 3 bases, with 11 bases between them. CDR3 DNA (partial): TGTGCCAGCGGCCAGGGCCTCTACAATGAG. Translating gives CASGQGLYNE. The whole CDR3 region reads CASGQGLYNEQFF.

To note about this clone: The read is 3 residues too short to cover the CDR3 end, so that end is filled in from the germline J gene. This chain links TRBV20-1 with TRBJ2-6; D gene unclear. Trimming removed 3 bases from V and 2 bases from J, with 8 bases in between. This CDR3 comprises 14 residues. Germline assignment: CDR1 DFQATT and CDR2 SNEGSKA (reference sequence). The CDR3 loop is CSARVLAGANVLTF. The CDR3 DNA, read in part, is TGCAGTGCTAGGGTCCTAGCTGGGGCCAACGTC.

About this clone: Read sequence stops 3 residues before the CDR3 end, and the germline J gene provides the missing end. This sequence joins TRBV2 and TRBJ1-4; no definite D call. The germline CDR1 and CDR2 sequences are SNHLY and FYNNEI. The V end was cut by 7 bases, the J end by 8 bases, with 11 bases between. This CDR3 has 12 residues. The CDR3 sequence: CASTNVGEKLFF. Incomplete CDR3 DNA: TGTGCCAGCACCAACGTGGGCGAAAAA. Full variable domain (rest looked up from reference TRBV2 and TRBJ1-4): EPEVTQTPSHQVTQMGQEVILRCVPISNHLYFYWYRQILGQKVEFLVSFYNNEISEKSEIFDDQFSVERPDGSNFTLKIRSTKLEDSAMYFCASTNVGEKLFFGSGTQLSVL.

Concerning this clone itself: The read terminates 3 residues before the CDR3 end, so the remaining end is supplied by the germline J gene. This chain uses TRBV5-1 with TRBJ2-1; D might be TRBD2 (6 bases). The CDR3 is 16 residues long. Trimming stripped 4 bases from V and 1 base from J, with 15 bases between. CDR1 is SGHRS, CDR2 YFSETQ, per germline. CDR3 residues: CASSPGDWKSYNEQFF. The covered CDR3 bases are TGCGCCAGCAGCCCGGGGGACTGGAAATCCTACAATGAG.

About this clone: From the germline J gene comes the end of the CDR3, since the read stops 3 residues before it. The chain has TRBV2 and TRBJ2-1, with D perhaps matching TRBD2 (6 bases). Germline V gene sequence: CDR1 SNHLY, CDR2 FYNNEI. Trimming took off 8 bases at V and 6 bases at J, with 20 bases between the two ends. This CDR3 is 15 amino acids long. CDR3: CASGLTGTSLNEQFF. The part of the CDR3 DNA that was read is TGTGCCAGCGGTCTAACCGGGACTTCACTCAATGAG.

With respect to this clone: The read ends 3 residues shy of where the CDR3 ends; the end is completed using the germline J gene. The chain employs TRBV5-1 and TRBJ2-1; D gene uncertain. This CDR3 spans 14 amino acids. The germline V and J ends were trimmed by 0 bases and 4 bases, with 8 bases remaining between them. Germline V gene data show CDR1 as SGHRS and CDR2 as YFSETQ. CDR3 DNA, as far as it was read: TGCGCCAGCAGCTTGGCGGCGGAGTACAATGAG. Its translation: CASSLAAEYNE. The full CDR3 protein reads CASSLAAEYNEQFF.

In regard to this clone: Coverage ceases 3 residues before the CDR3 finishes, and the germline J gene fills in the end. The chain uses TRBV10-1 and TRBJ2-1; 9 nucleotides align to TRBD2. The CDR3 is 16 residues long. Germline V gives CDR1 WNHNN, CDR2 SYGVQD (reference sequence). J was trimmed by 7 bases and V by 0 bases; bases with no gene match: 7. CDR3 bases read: TGCGCCAGCAGTGAGTCAAAGGCGGGAGGGCCTAATGAG. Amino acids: CASSESKAGGPNE. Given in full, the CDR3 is CASSESKAGGPNEQFF.

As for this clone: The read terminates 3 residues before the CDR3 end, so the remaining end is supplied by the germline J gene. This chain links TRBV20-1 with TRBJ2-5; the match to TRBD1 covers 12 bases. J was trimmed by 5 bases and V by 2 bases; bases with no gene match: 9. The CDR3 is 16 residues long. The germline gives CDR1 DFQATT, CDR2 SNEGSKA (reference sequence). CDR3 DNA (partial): TGCAGTGCTAGAACCCCCGGGACAGGGGGCCTGGAGACC. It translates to CSARTPGTGGLET. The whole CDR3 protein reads CSARTPGTGGLETQYF.

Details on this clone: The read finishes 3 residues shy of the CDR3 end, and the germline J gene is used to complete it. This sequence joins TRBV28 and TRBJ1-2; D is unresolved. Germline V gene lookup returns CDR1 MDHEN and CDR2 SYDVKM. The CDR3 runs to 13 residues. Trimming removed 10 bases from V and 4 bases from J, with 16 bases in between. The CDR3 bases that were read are TGTGCCACGACGATTGGTAGCCTCTATGGC. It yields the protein CATTIGSLYG. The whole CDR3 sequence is CATTIGSLYGYTF.

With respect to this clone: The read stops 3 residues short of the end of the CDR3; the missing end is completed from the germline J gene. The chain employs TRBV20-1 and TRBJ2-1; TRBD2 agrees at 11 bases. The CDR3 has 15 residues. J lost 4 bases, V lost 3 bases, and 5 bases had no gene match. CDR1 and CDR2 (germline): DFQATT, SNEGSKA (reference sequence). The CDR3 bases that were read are TGCAGTGCTAGTATACTAGCGGGGGCGTACAATGAG. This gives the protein CSASILAGAYNE. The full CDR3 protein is CSASILAGAYNEQFF.

Here the CDR3 reads CASSTGQGENSPLHF. The CDR3 DNA, read in part, is TGTGCCAGCAGTACCGGACAGGGGGAGAATTCACCC. The rearrangement links TRBV2 to TRBJ1-6, with 10 positions matching TRBD1. The CDR3 end falls 3 residues outside the read, so it is completed with the germline J gene. Germline V gene data show CDR1 as SNHLY and CDR2 as FYNNEI. The CDR3 is made up of 15 amino acids. With 5 bases clipped from V and 7 bases from J, the junction kept 5 bases outside the gene matches. Using reference TRBV2 and TRBJ1-6 for the parts outside the CDR3, the full variable domain is EPEVTQTPSHQVTQMGQEVILRCVPISNHLYFYWYRQILGQKVEFLVSFYNNEISEKSEIFDDQFSVERPDGSNFTLKIRSTKLEDSAMYFCASSTGQGENSPLHFGNGTRLTVT.

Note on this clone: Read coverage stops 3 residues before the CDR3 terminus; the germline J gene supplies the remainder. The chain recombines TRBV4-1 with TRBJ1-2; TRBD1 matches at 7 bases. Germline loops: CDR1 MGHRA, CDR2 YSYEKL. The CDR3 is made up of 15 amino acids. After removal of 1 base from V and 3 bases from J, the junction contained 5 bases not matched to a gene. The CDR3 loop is CASSQAGGEDYGYTF. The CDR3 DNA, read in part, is TGCGCCAGCAGCCAAGCAGGGGGAGAGGACTATGGC.

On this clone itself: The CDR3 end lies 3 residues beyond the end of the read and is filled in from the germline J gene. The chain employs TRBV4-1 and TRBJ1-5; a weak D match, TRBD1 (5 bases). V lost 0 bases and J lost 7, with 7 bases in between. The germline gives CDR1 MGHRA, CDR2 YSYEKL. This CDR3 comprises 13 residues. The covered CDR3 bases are TGCGCCAGCAGCCAAGATGAGGGGCAGCCC. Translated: CASSQDEGQP. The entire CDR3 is CASSQDEGQPQHF.

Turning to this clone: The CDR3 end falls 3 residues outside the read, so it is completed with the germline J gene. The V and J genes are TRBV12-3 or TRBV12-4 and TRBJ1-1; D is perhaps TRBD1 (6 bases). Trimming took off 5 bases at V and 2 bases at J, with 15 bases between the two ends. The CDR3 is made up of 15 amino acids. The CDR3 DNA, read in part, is TGTGCCAGCAGTCCCCAGGGGCCGGGAAACACTGAA. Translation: CASSPQGPGNTE. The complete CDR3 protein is CASSPQGPGNTEAFF.

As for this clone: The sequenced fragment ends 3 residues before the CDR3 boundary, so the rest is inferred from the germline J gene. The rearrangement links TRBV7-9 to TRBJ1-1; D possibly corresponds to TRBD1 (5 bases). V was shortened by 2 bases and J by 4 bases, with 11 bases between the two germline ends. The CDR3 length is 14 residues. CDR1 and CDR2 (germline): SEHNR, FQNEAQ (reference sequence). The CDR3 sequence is CASSLSGFGTEAFF. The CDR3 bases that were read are TGTGCCAGCAGCTTATCAGGGTTTGGCACTGAA.

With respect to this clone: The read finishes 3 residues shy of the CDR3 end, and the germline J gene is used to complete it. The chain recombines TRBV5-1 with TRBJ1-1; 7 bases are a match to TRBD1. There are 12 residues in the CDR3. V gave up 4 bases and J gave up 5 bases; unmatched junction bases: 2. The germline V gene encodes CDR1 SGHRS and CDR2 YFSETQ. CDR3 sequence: CASSPTGTEAFF. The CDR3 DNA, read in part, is TGCGCCAGCAGCCCGACAGGGACTGAA.

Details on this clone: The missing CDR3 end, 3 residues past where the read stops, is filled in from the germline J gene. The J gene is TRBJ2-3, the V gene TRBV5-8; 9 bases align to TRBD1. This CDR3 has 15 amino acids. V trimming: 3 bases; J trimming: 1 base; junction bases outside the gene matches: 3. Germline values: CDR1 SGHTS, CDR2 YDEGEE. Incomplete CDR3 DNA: TGTGCCAGCAGCTGGGACAGGGTGGGCACAGATACG. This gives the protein CASSWDRVGTDT. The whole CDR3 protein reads CASSWDRVGTDTQYF.

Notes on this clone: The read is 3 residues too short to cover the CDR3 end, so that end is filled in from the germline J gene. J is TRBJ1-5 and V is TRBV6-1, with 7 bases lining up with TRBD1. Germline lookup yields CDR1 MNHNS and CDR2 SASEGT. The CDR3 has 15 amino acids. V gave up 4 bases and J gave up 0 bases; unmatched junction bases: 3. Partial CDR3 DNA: TGTGCCAGCAGTGCCGGGACAGATAGCAATCAGCCC. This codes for CASSAGTDSNQP. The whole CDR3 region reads CASSAGTDSNQPQHF.

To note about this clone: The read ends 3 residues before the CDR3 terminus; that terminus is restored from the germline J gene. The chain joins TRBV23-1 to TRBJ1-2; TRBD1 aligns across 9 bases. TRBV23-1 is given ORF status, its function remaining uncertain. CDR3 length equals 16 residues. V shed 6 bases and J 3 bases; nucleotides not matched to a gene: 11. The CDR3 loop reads CASRSSGQGCHYGYTF. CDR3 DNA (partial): TGCGCCAGCAGGAGTTCTGGACAGGGGTGTCACTATGGC.

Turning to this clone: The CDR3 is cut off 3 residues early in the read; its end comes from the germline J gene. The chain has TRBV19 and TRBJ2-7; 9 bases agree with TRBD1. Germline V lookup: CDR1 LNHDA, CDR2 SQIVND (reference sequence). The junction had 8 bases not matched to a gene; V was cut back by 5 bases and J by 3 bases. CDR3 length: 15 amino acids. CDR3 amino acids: CASSPGTGPYYEQYF. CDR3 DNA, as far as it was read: TGTGCCAGTAGTCCCGGGACAGGGCCCTACTACGAG. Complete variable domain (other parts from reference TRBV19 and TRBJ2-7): DGGITQSPKYLFRKEGQNVTLSCEQNLNHDAMYWYRQDPGQGLRLIYYSQIVNDFQKGDIAEGYSVSREKKESFPLTVTSAQKNPTAFYLCASSPGTGPYYEQYFGPGTRLTVT.

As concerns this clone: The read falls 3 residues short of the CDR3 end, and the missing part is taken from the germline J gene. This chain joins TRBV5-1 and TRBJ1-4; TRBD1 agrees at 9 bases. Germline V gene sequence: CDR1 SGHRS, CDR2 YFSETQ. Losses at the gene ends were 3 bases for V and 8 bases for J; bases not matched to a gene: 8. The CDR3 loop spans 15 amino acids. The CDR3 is CASSSQGAVGEKLFF. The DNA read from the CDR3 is TGCGCCAGCAGCTCACAGGGGGCGGTGGGAGAAAAA.

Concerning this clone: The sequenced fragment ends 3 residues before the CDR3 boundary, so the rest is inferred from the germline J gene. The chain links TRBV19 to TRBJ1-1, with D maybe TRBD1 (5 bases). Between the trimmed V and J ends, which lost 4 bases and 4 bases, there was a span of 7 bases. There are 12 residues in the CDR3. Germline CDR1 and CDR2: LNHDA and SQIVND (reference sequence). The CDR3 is CASSTRGTEAFF. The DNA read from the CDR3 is TGTGCCAGTAGTACGAGGGGCACTGAA.

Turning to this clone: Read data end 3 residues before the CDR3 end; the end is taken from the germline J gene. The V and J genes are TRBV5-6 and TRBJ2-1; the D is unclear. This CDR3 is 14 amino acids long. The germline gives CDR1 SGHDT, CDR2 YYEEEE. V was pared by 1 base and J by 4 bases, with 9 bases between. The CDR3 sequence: CASSLRRVYNEQFF. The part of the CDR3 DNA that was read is TGTGCCAGCAGCTTGAGACGGGTTTACAATGAG.

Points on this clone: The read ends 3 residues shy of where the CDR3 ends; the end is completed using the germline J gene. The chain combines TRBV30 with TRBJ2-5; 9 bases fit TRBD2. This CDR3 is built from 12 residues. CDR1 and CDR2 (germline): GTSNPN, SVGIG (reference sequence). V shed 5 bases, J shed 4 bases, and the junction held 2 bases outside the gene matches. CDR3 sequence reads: CAWDSGGETQYF. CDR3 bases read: TGTGCCTGGGATAGCGGGGGAGAGACC.